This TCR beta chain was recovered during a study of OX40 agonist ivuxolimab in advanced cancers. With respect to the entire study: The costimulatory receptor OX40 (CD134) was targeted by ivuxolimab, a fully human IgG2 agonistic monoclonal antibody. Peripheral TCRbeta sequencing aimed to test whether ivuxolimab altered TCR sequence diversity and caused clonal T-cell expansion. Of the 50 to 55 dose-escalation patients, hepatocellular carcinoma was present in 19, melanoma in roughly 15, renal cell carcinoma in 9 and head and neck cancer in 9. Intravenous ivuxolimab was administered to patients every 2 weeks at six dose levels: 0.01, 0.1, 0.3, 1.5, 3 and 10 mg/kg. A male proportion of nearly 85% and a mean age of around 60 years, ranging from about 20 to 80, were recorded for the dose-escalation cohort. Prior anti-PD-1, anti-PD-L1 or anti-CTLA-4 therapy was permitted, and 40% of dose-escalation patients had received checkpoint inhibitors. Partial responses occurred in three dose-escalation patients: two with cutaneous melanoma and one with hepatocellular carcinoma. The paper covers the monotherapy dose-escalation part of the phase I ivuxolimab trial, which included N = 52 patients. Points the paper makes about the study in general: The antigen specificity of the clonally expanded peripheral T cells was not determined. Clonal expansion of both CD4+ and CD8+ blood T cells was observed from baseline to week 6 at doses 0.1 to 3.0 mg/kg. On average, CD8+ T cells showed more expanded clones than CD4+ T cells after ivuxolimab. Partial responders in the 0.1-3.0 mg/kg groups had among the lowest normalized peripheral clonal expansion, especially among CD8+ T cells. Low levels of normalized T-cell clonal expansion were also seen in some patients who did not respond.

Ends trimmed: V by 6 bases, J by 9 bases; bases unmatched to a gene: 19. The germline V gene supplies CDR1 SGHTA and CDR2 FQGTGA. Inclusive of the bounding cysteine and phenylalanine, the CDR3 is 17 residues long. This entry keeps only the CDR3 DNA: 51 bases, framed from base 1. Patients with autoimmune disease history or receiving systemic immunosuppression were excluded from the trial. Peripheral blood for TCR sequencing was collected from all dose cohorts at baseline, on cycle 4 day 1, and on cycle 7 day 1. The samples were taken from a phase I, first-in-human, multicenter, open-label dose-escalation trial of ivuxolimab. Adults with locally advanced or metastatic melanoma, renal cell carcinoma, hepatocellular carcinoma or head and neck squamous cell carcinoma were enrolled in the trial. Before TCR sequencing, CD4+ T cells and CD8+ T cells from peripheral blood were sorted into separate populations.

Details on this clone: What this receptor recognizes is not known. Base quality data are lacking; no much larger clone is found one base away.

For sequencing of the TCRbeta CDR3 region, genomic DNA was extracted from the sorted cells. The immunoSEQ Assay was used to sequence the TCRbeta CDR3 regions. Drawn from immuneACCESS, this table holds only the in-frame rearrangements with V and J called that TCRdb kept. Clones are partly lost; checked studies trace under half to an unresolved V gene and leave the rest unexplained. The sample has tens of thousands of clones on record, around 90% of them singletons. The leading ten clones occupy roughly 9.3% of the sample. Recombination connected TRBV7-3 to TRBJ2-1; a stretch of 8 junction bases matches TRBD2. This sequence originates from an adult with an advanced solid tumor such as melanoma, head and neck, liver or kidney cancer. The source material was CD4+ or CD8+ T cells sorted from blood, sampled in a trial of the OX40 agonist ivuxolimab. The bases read TGTGCCAGCAGTTTCACCCGCTTAGGTAGCGGGAAGGGTGAGCAGTTCTTC. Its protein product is CASSFTRLGSGKGEQFF.